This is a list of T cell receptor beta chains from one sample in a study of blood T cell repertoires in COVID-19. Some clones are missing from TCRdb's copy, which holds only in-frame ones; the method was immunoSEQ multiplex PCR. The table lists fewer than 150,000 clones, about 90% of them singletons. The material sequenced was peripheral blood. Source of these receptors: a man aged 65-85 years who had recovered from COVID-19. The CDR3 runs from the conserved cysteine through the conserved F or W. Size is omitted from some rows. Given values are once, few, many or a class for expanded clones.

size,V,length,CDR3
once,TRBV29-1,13,CSVGIVGNTEAFF
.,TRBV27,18,CASSLSPWGGVTLNEQFF
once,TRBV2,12,CASSGEDYEQYF
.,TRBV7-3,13,CASSRGAGETQYF
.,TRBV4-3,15,CASSQGHRGTETQYF
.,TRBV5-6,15,CASSTRDRVTDTQYF
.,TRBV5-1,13,CASSFSSAETQYF
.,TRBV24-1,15,CATSGPGGDTDTQYF
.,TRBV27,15,CASTLGGSMNSPLHF
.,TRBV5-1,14,CASSAGTANTEAFF
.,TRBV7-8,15,CASSLAGLITDTQYF
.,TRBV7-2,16,CASSLAFAGGNSPLHF
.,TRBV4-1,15,CASSQGLAGGYEQFF
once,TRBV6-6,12,CASRGMQEKLFF
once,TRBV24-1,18,CATSDSSDRGGGNQPQHF
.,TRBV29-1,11,CSVEPGYGYTF
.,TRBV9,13,CASSPLTGEGYTF
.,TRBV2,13,CASSEERGSGYTF
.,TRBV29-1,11,CSVASGDTQYF
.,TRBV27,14,CASSSRTGGEKLFF
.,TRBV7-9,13,CASSLWQQDEQFF
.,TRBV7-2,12,CASSMAVYGYTF
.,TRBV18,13,CASSPSRATEAFF
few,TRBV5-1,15,CASSGAGRPQETQYF
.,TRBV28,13,CASSLYREYGYTF
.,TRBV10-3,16,CAISEPMRTGSNEQFF
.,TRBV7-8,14,CASSRDRGQETQYF
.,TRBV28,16,CASSQVTGGVGNEQFF
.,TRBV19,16,CASSIVRDRGNTEAFF